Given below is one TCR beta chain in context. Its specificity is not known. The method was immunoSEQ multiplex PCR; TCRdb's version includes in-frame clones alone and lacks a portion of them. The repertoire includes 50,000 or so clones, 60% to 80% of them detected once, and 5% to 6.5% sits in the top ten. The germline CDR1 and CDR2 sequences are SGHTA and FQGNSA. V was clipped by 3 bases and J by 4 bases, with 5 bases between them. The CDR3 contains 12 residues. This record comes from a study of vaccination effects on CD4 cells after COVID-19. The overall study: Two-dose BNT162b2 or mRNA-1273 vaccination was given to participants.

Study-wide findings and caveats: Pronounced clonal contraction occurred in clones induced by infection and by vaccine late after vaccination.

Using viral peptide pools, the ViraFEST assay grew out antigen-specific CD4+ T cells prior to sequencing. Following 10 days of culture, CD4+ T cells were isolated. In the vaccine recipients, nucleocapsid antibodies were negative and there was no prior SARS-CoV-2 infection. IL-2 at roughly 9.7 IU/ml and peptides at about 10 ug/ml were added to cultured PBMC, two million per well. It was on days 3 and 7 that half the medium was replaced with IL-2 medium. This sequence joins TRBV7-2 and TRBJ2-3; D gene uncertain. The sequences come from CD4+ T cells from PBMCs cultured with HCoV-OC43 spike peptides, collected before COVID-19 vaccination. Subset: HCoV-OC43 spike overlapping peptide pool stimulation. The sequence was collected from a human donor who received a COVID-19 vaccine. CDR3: CASSFPPDTQYF. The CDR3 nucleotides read TGTGCCAGCAGCTTTCCACCAGATACGCAGTATTTT.